This T cell receptor beta chain is drawn from a study of OX40 agonist ivuxolimab in advanced cancers. Here immunoSEQ multiplex PCR was the method, and the copy in TCRdb shows in-frame clones only, minus some. The sample lists more than 50,000 clones, around 84% occurring once. This CDR3 contains 15 residues. Trimming cost V 3 bases and J 1 base; bases outside gene matches: 3. Germline V lookup: CDR1 SGHRS, CDR2 YFSETQ. This clonotype originated in an adult with an advanced solid tumor such as melanoma, head and neck, liver or kidney cancer. This chain connects TRBV5-1 to TRBJ2-1; the match to TRBD1 covers 8 bases. The sample consisted of CD4+ or CD8+ T cells sorted from blood, taken in a trial of the OX40 agonist ivuxolimab. For the CDR3, the DNA is TGCGCCAGCAGCTCAGACAGGGGATCCTACAATGAGCAGTTCTTC. Encoded protein: CASSSDRGSYNEQFF.